This entry lists 3 T cell receptor beta chains sequenced from one sample in a study of regulatory T cells in long-lasting Graves disease. Sample time point: newly diagnosed GD, antithyroid drugs for less than 3 months. RNA isolated from PBMCs was used to make the TCR library. Both iRepertoire HTBI primers and Arm-PCR of CDR3 regions were used to build the TCR beta libraries. One entry per CDR3 protein results from TCRdb running MiXCR on the multiplex PCR reads. The sample contains some 500,000 distinct CDR3 sequences, approximately 16% of which appear only once. Another study also made use of these data, one on T cells in Graves' hyperthyroidism and ophthalmopathy.

Sample: peripheral blood mononuclear cells (PBMCs), taken at new diagnosis, from a patient treated with antithyroid drugs. These receptors were collected from a woman aged 35-65 years with Graves disease.

This clonotype was seen at least ten times. The V and J genes are TRBV27 and TRBJ2-3; 7 positions match TRBD2. The CDR3 consists of 16 residues. Per germline, CDR1 MNHEY and CDR2 SMNVEV (reference sequence). Trimming removed 6 bases from V and 3 bases from J; junction bases left unmatched: 12. This CDR3 reads CASSLLPGGGTDTQYF. The CDR3 coding sequence is TGTGCCAGCAGCCTCCTTCCGGGGGGAGGGACAGATACGCAGTATTTT.

This clonotype showed up many times. V gene TRBV3-1 combines with J gene TRBJ1-2, with 7 bases fitting TRBD1. The CDR3 sequence is 17 residues long. The J segment lost 3 bases and the V segment lost 4 bases, leaving 14 bases of the junction unmatched. CDR1 LGHDT and CDR2 YNNKEL come from the germline V gene (reference sequence). The CDR3: CASSPTRDSGSYYGYTF. The CDR3 DNA sequence: TGTGCCAGCAGCCCAACTCGGGACAGCGGGAGCTACTATGGCTACACCTTC. The variable domain in full, completed from reference TRBV3-1 and TRBJ1-2, reads DTAVSQTPKYLVTQMGNDKSIKCEQNLGHDTMYWYKQDSKKFLKIMFSYNNKELIINETVPNRFSPKSPDKAHLNLHINSLELGDSAVYFCASSPTRDSGSYYGYTFGSGTRLTVV.

This chain joins TRBV3-1 and TRBJ1-6; the D is unclear. V was cut by 5 bases and J by 5 bases, with 10 bases left in between. The CDR3 sequence is 14 residues long. Germline assignment: CDR1 LGHDT and CDR2 YNNKEL (reference sequence). CDR3 in DNA: TGTGCCAGCAGCTTAGACGGAGATAATTCACCCCTCCACTTT. This encodes CASSLDGDNSPLHF.